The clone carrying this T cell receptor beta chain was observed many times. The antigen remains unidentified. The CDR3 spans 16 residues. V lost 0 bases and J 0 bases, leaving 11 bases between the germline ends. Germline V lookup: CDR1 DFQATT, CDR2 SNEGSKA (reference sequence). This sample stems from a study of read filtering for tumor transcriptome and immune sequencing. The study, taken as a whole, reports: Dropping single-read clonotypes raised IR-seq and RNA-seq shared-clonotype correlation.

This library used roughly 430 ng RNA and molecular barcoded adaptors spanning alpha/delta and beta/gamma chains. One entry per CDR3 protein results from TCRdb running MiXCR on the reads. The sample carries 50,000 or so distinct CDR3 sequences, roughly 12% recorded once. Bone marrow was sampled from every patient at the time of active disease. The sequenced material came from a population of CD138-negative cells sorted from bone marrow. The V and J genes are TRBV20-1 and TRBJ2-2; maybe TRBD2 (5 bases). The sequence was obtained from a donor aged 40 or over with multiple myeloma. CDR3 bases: TGCAGTGCTAGAGATTTCCGGGGATCGAACACCGGGGAGCTGTTTTTT. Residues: CSARDFRGSNTGELFF.